This TCR beta chain appears in the sequencing data of a study of OX40 agonist ivuxolimab in advanced cancers. Study-level results: CD8+ T cells showed, on average, more clonal expansion than CD4+ cells.

Unmatched junction bases numbered 4, after V lost 2 bases and J lost 2 bases. This CDR3 is built from 15 residues. CDR1 and CDR2 from the germline V gene are LGHNA and YSLEER. About this clone: Its antigen is not known.

Using immunoSEQ multiplex PCR, the repertoire was profiled, and TCRdb retains in-frame clones only, with some absent. Seen here are 35,000 to 45,000 clones, roughly nine tenths observed once, and the top ten hold 4.5% to 5%. Sample: CD4+ or CD8+ T cells sorted from blood, taken in a trial of the OX40 agonist ivuxolimab. The receptor was isolated from an adult with an advanced solid tumor such as melanoma, head and neck, liver or kidney cancer. This chain links TRBV4-3 with TRBJ2-3; 7 bases match TRBD2. The CDR3 coding sequence is TGCGCCAGCAGCCAACAAGGGACTATCACAGATACGCAGTATTTT. It codes for CASSQQGTITDTQYF.